One and the same sample provided the 28 T cell receptor beta chains below, sequenced in a study of vaccination effects on CD4 cells after COVID-19. The repertoire was sequenced with immunoSEQ multiplex PCR; TCRdb's copy has only in-frame clones and lacks some. The sample lists just under 60,000 clones; 75% to 85% were seen once. Before sequencing, viral peptide pools were used by the ViraFEST assay to expand antigen-specific CD4+ T cells. Having been cultured for about ten days, the cells underwent CD4+ T cell isolation. Participants were given two doses of BNT162b2 or mRNA-1273 vaccine. Antigen specificity for these receptors is unknown. Sequencing used CD4+ T cells from PBMCs cultured with HCoV-OC43 spike peptides, obtained after COVID-19 vaccination. As to subset: HCoV-OC43 spike overlapping peptide pool stimulation. These receptors were taken from a human donor who received a COVID-19 vaccine.

The CDR3 spells CSVAGTSGGAAIETQYF. For the CDR3, the DNA is TGCAGCGTCGCCGGGACTAGCGGGGGGGCGGCTATAGAGACCCAGTACTTC. The chain recombines TRBV29-1 with TRBJ2-5; the match to TRBD2 covers 16 bases. The J segment lost 4 bases and the V segment lost 6 bases, leaving 11 bases of the junction unmatched. CDR3 length: 17 residues. Looked up from germline, CDR1 is SQVTM and CDR2 is ANQGSEA.

The chain uses TRBV6-6 and TRBJ2-7; tentatively, D is TRBD1 (6 bases). The ends were cut back, 2 bases at V and 2 bases at J, with 10 bases in the middle. The CDR3 covers 14 residues. CDR1 and CDR2 (germline): MNHNY, SVGAGI (reference sequence). CDR3 amino acids: CASSYLQGTYEQYV. In DNA, the CDR3 is TGTGCCAGCAGTTACCTGCAGGGGACCTACGAGCAGTACGTC.

The rearrangement joins TRBV27 to TRBJ2-7, with D possibly being TRBD1 (6 bases). The V and J ends lost 4 bases and 2 bases respectively, with 15 bases between them. This CDR3 has 15 residues. The germline gives CDR1 MNHEY, CDR2 SMNVEV (reference sequence). Written as DNA, the CDR3 is TGTGCCAGCAGTTCAGGGGTAGGCGGCACCTACGAGCAGTACGTC. It specifies CASSSGVGGTYEQYV.

The J gene is TRBJ2-2, the V gene TRBV24-1; D not certain. Germline-derived CDR1 and CDR2 are KGHDR and SFDVKD. V was shortened by 3 bases and J by 5 bases, with 12 bases between the two germline ends. The CDR3 has 15 residues. CDR3 region: CATSDTVTPTGELFF. The CDR3 nucleotides read TGTGCCACCAGTGATACCGTGACCCCTACCGGGGAGCTGTTTTTT.

This chain uses TRBV29-1 with TRBJ2-2; 14 nucleotides line up with TRBD2. CDR3 length equals 18 residues. The germline V gene has CDR1 SQVTM and CDR2 ANQGSEA. Trimming at V came to 0 bases and at J to 4 bases, leaving 7 bases not matched to a gene. The CDR3 region is CSVEDRLAGGPVTGELFF. The CDR3 coding sequence is TGCAGCGTTGAAGATCGACTAGCGGGGGGGCCTGTCACCGGGGAGCTGTTTTTT.

The chain is built from TRBV7-2 and TRBJ1-1; 9 bases fit TRBD1. Trimming took 4 bases from V and 1 from J; bases not matched to a gene: 7. This CDR3 comprises 16 residues. Germline V gene data show CDR1 as SGHTA and CDR2 as FQGNSA. In DNA form, the CDR3 reads TGTGCCAGCAGCTCGCCCGGGACAGGGCCGAACACTGAAGCTTTCTTT. Protein product: CASSSPGTGPNTEAFF.

The chain recombines TRBV18 with TRBJ2-7, with D maybe TRBD2 (5 bases). The CDR3 has 14 amino acids. Trimming took off 5 bases at V and 2 bases at J, with 13 bases between the two ends. Germline V gene sequence: CDR1 KGHSH, CDR2 LQKENI. CDR3 in amino acids: CASSASPGTYEQYV. The CDR3 DNA follows: TGTGCCAGCTCAGCAAGCCCCGGGACCTACGAGCAGTACGTC.

This clone showed up just a few times. This sequence joins TRBV4-3 and TRBJ1-6; the D gene is possibly TRBD1 (5 bases). V dropped 1 base and J dropped 0 bases, with 10 bases sitting between them. The CDR3 is 17 amino acids. Germline-derived CDR1 and CDR2 are LGHNA and YSLEER. The chain's CDR3 is CASSQGGESSYNSPLHF. CDR3 bases: TGCGCCAGCAGCCAAGGGGGGGAGAGCTCCTATAATTCACCCCTCCACTTT.

V usage is TRBV6-5 and J usage is TRBJ1-3; D possibly corresponds to TRBD1 (5 bases). The CDR3 consists of 15 residues. Trimming stripped 6 bases from V and 1 base from J, with 13 bases between. Germline lookup yields CDR1 MNHEY and CDR2 SVGAGI. CDR3 loop: CASRVYGTSGNTIYF. As DNA, the CDR3 is TGTGCCAGCAGGGTATACGGGACGTCTGGAAACACCATATATTTT.

The chain links TRBV19 to TRBJ1-1, with D unresolved. V dropped 4 bases and J dropped 7 bases, with 19 bases sitting between them. There are 15 residues in the CDR3. CDR1 is LNHDA and CDR2 is SQIVND in the germline V gene (reference sequence). The CDR3 here is CASSTRMSGVFEAFF. CDR3 sequence (DNA): TGTGCCAGTAGTACCCGGATGTCCGGCGTATTTGAAGCTTTCTTT.

The chain couples TRBV9 to TRBJ1-5, with D hard to call. This CDR3 has 10 amino acids. V was cut by 6 bases and J by 11 bases, with 9 bases left in between. Germline V CDR1 and CDR2: SGDLS, YYNGEE. CDR3 residues: CASNCTAQHF. The CDR3 DNA is TGTGCCAGCAACTGCACGGCCCAGCATTTT.

This clone showed up just a few times. The rearrangement joins TRBV7-3 to TRBJ2-5; no firm D call. The CDR3 length is 13 residues. The V gene lost 4 bases and the J gene lost 5 bases, with 11 bases spanning the gap. Germline CDR1 SGHTA, CDR2 FQGTGA. The CDR3 region has the DNA TGTGCCAGCAGCTATACAAACGGGGAGACCCAGTACTTC. Its protein is CASSYTNGETQYF.

J is TRBJ2-7 and V is TRBV6-5, with TRBD1 matching 9 bases. CDR3 size: 14 residues. Germline V lookup: CDR1 MNHEY, CDR2 SVGAGI. The J segment lost 3 bases and the V segment lost 6 bases, leaving 6 bases of the junction unmatched. CDR3 sequence reads: CASRGQGSFYEQYV. DNA for the CDR3: TGTGCCAGCAGAGGACAGGGGAGTTTCTACGAGCAGTACGTC.

The rearrangement links TRBV19 to TRBJ1-2; 8 bases line up with TRBD1. CDR1 and CDR2 (germline): LNHDA, SQIVND (reference sequence). The ends lost 4 bases at V and 14 bases at J; junction bases unmatched: 12. CDR3 length: 13 residues. The CDR3 sequence is CASSTGGASSWTF. CDR3 in DNA: TGTGCCAGTAGTACAGGGGGCGCCTCCTCTTGGACCTTC.

The chain recombines TRBV7-3 with TRBJ2-5; the match to TRBD2 covers 11 bases. Looked up from germline, CDR1 is SGHTA and CDR2 is FQGTGA. The V gene end was trimmed by 5 bases and the J gene end by 7 bases; junction bases not matched to a gene: 9. The CDR3 has 15 residues. CDR3 sequence reads: CASSPDSGGEGTQYF. Here the CDR3 DNA reads TGTGCCAGCAGCCCCGATAGCGGGGGGGAGGGGACCCAGTACTTC.

This chain connects TRBV5-1 to TRBJ2-5, with 9 bases aligning to TRBD2. Germline V CDR1 and CDR2: SGHRS, YFSETQ. This CDR3 comprises 15 residues. The J segment lost 1 base and the V segment lost 0 bases, leaving 1 base of the junction unmatched. In DNA, the CDR3 is TGCGCCAGCAGCTTGGCAGCGGGGGGCCAAGAGACCCAGTACTTC. This sequence encodes CASSLAAGGQETQYF.

V is TRBV7-2 and J is TRBJ1-5, with a weak D call TRBD1 (5 bases). CDR3 size: 14 residues. CDR1 and CDR2 from the germline V gene are SGHTA and FQGNSA. V shed 3 bases and J shed 8 bases, with 14 bases lying between them. CDR3: CASSLAPGTEPQHF. CDR3 bases: TGTGCCAGCAGCTTGGCTCCCGGGACGGAGCCCCAGCATTTT. Combining the CDR3 with reference TRBV7-2 and TRBJ1-5 gives the whole variable domain GAGVSQSPSNKVTEKGKDVELRCDPISGHTALYWYRQSLGQGLEFLIYFQGNSAPDKSGLPSDRFSAERTGGSVSTLTIQRTQQEDSAVYLCASSLAPGTEPQHFGDGTRLSIL.

The chain carries TRBV5-8 and TRBJ2-5; D unresolved. CDR3 length: 16 amino acids. Looked up from germline, CDR1 is SGHTS and CDR2 is YDEGEE. Trimming removed 3 bases from V and 0 bases from J, with 15 bases in between. Written as DNA, the CDR3 is TGTGCCAGCAGCTCCCTCGGGTCCCAGAACCAAGAGACCCAGTACTTC. It translates to CASSSLGSQNQETQYF.

The chain has TRBV5-1 and TRBJ2-3; 12 bases align to TRBD2. Germline CDR1 is SGHRS and CDR2 is YFSETQ. The CDR3 covers 15 residues. With V trimmed by 5 bases and J by 6 bases, 7 bases remained unmatched. Here the CDR3 reads CASRRTSGIGDTQYF. The CDR3 bases are TGCGCCAGCAGGCGGACTAGCGGGATCGGCGATACGCAGTATTTT.

The chain carries TRBV2 and TRBJ2-3; D perhaps matches TRBD1 (6 bases). CDR3 length: 15 amino acids. The germline V and J ends were trimmed by 6 bases and 0 bases, with 13 bases remaining between them. Germline values: CDR1 SNHLY, CDR2 FYNNEI. As DNA, the CDR3 is TGTGCCAGCAGGAGACAGGATTCTAGCACAGATACGCAGTATTTT. Translating it yields CASRRQDSSTDTQYF.

This clone appeared once. The gene calls are TRBV5-1 and TRBJ1-6; D is undetermined. There are 12 residues in the CDR3. Germline V gives CDR1 SGHRS, CDR2 YFSETQ. Trimming cost V 4 bases and J 7 bases, with 6 bases left between them. The CDR3 DNA is TGCGCCAGCAGCCAGAACAATTCACCCCTCCACTTT. Translated: CASSQNNSPLHF.

The count of this clone is one. The chain links TRBV3-1 (or the pseudogene TRBV3-2) to TRBJ1-1; D not resolved. This CDR3 spans 17 amino acids. The V end was cut by 0 bases, the J end by 1 base, with 15 bases between. Per the germline V gene, CDR1 is LGHDT and CDR2 is YNNKEL (reference sequence). The CDR3 region has the DNA TGTGCCAGCAGCCAAGACCAGGTAGTATACGGGAACACTGAAGCTTTCTTT. This sequence encodes CASSQDQVVYGNTEAFF.

The J gene is TRBJ2-2, the V gene TRBV19; a weak D match, TRBD2 (5 bases). The V end was cut by 2 bases, the J end by 1 base, with 8 bases between. Germline V gene lookup returns CDR1 LNHDA and CDR2 SQIVND (reference sequence). The CDR3 contains 15 residues. For the CDR3, the DNA is TGTGCCAGTAGTATAAGTGGGAGGAACACCGGGGAGCTGTTTTTT. Its translation: CASSISGRNTGELFF.

The chain recombines TRBV7-2 with TRBJ2-5; a possible D gene is TRBD2 (6 bases). Trimming stripped 6 bases from V and 2 bases from J, with 16 bases between. There are 15 residues in the CDR3. Looked up from germline, CDR1 is SGHTA and CDR2 is FQGNSA. This chain's CDR3 is CASRPVAAKQETQYF. The CDR3 DNA is TGTGCCAGCAGACCGGTAGCGGCTAAACAAGAGACCCAGTACTTC.

The rearrangement uses TRBV19 and TRBJ2-5, with TRBD2 as a possible D gene (5 bases). The germline gives CDR1 LNHDA, CDR2 SQIVND (reference sequence). V was pared by 6 bases and J by 5 bases, with 13 bases between. There are 13 residues in the CDR3. The CDR3 sequence: CASSHGMWETQYF. In DNA form, the CDR3 reads TGTGCCAGTAGCCACGGGATGTGGGAGACCCAGTACTTC. Based on the CDR3 plus reference TRBV19 and TRBJ2-5, the full variable domain is DGGITQSPKYLFRKEGQNVTLSCEQNLNHDAMYWYRQDPGQGLRLIYYSQIVNDFQKGDIAEGYSVSREKKESFPLTVTSAQKNPTAFYLCASSHGMWETQYFGPGTRLLVL.

This clone was counted a single time. The chain couples TRBV4-3 to TRBJ2-5; no definite D call. The V and J ends lost 0 bases and 4 bases respectively, with 6 bases between them. The CDR3 is made up of 13 amino acids. In germline, CDR1 is LGHNA, CDR2 YSLEER. The CDR3 sequence: CASSQEGLETQYF. DNA of the CDR3: TGCGCCAGCAGCCAAGAAGGGTTAGAGACCCAGTACTTC.

This clone was recorded a few times. The genes are TRBV28 and TRBJ1-5; D might be TRBD1 (5 bases). V dropped 6 bases and J dropped 0 bases, with 9 bases sitting between them. The CDR3 is 14 amino acids. In germline, CDR1 is MDHEN, CDR2 SYDVKM. DNA of the CDR3: TGTGCCAGCAGAGGACAAATTAGCAATCAGCCCCAGCATTTT. As protein: CASRGQISNQPQHF.

This chain joins TRBV18 and TRBJ1-2; D is ambiguous. This CDR3 spans 15 amino acids. CDR1 KGHSH and CDR2 LQKENI come from the germline V gene. V was pared by 3 bases and J by 3 bases, with 14 bases between. The CDR3 loop reads CASSPDAGSDYGYTF. CDR3 DNA: TGTGCCAGCTCACCCGATGCAGGTTCCGACTATGGCTACACCTTC.